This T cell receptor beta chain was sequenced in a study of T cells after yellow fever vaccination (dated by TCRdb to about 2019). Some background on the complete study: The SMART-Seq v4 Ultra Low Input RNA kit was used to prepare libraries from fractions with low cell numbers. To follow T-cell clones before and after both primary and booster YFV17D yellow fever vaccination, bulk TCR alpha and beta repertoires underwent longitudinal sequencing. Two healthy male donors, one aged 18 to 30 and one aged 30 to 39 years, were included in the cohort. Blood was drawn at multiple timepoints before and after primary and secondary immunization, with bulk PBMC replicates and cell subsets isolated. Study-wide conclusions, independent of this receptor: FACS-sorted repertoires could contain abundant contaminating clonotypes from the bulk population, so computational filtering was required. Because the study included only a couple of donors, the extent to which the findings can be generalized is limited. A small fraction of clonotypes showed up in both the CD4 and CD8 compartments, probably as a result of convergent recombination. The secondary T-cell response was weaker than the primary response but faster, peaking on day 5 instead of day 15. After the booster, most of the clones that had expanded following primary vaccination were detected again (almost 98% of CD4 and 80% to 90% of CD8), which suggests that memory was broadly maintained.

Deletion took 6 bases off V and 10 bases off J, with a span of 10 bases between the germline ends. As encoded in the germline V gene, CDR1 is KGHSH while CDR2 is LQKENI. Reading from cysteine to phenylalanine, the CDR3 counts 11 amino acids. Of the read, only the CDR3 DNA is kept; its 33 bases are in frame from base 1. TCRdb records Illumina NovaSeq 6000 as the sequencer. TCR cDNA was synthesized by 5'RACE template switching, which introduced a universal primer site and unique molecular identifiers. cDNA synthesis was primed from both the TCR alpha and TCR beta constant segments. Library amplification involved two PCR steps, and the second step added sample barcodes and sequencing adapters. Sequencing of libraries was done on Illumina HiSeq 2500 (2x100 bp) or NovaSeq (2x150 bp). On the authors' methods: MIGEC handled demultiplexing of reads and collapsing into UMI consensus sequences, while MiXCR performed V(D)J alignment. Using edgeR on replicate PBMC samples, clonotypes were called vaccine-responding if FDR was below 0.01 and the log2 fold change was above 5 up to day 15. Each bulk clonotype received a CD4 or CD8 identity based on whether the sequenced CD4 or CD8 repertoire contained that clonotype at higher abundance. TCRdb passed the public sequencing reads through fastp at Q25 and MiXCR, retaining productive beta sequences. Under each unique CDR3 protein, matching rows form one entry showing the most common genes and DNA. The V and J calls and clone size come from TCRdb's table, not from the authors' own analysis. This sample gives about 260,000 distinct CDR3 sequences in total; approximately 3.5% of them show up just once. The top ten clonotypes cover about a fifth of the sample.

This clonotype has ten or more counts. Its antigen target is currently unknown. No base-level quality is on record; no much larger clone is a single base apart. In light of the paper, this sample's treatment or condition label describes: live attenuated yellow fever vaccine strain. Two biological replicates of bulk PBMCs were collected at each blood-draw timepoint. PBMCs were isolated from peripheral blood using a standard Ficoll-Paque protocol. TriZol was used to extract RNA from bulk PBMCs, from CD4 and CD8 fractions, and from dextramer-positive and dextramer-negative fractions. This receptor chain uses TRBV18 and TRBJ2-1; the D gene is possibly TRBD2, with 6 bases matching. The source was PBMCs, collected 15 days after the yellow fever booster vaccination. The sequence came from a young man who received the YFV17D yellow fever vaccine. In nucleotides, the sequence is TGTGCCAGCTCTCTGGGGGGAGAGCAGTTCTTC. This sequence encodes CASSLGGEQFF.